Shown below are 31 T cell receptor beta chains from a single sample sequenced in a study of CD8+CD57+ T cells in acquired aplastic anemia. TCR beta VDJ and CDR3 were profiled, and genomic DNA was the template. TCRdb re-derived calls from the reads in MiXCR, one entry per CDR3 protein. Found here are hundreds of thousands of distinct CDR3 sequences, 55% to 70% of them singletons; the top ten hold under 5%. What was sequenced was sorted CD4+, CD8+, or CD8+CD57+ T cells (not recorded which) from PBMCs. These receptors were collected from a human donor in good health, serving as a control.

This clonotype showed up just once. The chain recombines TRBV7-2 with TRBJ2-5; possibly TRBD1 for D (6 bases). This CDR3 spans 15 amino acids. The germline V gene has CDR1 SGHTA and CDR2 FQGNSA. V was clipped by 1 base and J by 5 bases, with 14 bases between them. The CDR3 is CASSLGSLGAETQYF. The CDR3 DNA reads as TGTGCCAGCAGCTTAGGTTCGTTGGGGGCGGAGACCCAGTACTTC.

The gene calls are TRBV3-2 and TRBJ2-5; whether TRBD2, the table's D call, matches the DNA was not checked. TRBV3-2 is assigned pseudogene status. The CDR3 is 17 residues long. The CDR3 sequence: CASSPTTSGGHQETQYF. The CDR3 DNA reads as TGTGCCAGCAGCCCGACGACTAGCGGGGGTCACCAAGAGACCCAGTACTTC.

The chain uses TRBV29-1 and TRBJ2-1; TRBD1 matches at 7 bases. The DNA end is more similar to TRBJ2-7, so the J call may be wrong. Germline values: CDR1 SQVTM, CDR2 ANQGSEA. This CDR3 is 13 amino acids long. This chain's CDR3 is CGGCGTVQDAQYF. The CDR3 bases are TGCGGCGGTTGTGGGACAGTTCAAGATGCGCAGTACTTC.

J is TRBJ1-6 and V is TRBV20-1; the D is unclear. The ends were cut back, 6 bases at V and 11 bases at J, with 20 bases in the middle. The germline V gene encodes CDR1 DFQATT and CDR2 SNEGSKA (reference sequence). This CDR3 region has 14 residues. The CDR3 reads CSAMDLAEHPPLHF. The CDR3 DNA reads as TGCAGTGCGATGGACCTGGCAGAACACCCACCCCTCCACTTT.

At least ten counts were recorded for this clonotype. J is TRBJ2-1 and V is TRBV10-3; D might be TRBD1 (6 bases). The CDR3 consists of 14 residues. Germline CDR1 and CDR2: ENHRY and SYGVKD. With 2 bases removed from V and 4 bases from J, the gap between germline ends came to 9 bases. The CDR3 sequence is CAISEAGEYNEQFF. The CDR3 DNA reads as TGTGCCATCAGTGAGGCAGGGGAATACAATGAGCAGTTCTTC.

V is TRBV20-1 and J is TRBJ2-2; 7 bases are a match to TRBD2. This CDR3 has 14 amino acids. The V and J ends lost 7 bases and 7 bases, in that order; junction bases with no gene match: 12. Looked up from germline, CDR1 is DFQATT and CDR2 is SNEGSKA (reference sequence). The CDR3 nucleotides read TGCAGTGTTTATGCACCAGCGGGGAGCGGGGAGCTGTTTTTT. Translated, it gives CSVYAPAGSGELFF.

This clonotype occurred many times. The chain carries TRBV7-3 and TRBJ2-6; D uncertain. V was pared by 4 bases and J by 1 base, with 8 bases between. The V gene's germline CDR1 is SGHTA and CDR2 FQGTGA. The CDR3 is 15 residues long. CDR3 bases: TGTGCCAGCAGCTCAACCCGGTCTGGGGCCAACGTCCTGACTTTC. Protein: CASSSTRSGANVLTF. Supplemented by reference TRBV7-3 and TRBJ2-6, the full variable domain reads GAGVSQTPSNKVTEKGKYVELRCDPISGHTALYWYRQSLGQGPEFLIYFQGTGAADDSGLPNDRFFAVRPEGSVSTLKIQRTERGDSAVYLCASSSTRSGANVLTFGAGSRLTVL.

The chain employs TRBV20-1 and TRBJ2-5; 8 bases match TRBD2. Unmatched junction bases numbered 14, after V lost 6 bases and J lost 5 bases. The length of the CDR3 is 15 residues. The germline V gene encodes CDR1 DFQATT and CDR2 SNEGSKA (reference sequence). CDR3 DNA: TGCAGTGCCGACCACGGGGGGGCGAACATGGAGACCCAGTACTTC. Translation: CSADHGGANMETQYF.

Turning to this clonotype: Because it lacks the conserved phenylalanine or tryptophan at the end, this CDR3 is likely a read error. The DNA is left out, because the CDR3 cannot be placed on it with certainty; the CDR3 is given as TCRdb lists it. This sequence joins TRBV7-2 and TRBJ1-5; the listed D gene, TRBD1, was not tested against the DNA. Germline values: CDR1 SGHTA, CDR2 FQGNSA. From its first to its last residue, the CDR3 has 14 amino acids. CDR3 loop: CASTVRGANEIGRV.

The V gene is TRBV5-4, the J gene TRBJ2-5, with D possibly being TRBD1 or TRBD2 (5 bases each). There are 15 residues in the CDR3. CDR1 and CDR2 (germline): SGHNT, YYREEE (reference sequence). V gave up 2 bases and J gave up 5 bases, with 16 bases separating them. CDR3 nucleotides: TGTGCCAGCAGCTTTGGAGGAAGGGGCACGGAGACCCAGTACTTC. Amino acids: CASSFGGRGTETQYF.

CDR3 residues: CASSSGISSYNEQFF. The DNA of the CDR3 is TGTGCCAGCAGCTCCGGGATAAGCTCCTACAATGAGCAGTTCTTC. The chain has TRBV9 and TRBJ2-1, with D possibly matching TRBD2 (5 bases). Trimming removed 4 bases from V and 0 bases from J, with 11 bases in between. This CDR3 is built from 15 residues. The germline gives CDR1 SGDLS, CDR2 YYNGEE. The full variable domain, its missing parts supplied by reference TRBV9 and TRBJ2-1, is DSGVTQTPKHLITATGQRVTLRCSPRSGDLSVYWYQQSLDQGLQFLIQYYNGEERAKGNILERFSAQQFPDLHSELNLSSLELGDSALYFCASSSGISSYNEQFFGPGTRLTVL.

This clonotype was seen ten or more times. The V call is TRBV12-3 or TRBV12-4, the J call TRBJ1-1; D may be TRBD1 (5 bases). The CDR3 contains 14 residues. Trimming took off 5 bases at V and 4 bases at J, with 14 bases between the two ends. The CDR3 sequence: CASSLTAGSTEAFF. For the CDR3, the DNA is TGTGCCAGCAGTCTGACAGCGGGATCCACTGAAGCTTTCTTT.

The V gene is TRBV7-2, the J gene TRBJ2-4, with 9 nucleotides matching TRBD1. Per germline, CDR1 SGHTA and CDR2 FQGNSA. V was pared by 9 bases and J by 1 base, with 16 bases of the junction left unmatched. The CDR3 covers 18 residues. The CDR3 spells CASRVGTGSFWAKNIQYF. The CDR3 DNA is TGTGCCAGTAGGGTCGGGACAGGGTCCTTTTGGGCCAAAAACATTCAGTACTTC. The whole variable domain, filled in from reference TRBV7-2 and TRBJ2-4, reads GAGVSQSPSNKVTEKGKDVELRCDPISGHTALYWYRQSLGQGLEFLIYFQGNSAPDKSGLPSDRFSAERTGGSVSTLTIQRTQQEDSAVYLCASRVGTGSFWAKNIQYFGAGTRLSVL.

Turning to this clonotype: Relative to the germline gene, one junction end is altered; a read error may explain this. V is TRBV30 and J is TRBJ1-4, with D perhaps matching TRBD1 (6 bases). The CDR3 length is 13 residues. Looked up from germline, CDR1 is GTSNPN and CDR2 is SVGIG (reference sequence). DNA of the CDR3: TGTGCCGGGACCTTCCACAGGGATGAAAAACTGCTTTTT. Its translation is CAGTFHRDEKLLF.

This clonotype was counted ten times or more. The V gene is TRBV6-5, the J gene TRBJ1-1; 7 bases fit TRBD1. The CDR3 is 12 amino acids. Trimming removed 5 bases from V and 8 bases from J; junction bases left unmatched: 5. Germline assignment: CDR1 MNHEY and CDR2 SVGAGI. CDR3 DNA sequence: TGTGCCAGCAGTCGCCAGGGGGTGGAAGCTTTCTTT. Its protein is CASSRQGVEAFF.

This CDR3 reads CASSQVQADYEQYF. CDR3 bases: TGCGCCAGCAGCCAAGTTCAAGCGGACTACGAGCAGTACTTC. The chain combines TRBV10-1 with TRBJ2-7; TRBD2 might be the D (5 bases). This CDR3 is 14 amino acids long. Trimming stripped 6 bases from V and 3 bases from J, with 15 bases between. The germline gives CDR1 WNHNN, CDR2 SYGVQD (reference sequence).

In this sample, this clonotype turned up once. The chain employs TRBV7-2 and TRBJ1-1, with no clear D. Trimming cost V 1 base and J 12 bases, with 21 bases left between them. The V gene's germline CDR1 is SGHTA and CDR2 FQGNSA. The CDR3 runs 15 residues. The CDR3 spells CASSLGRRQPTEPFF. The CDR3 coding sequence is TGTGCCAGCAGCTTAGGTAGAAGGCAGCCAACTGAGCCTTTCTTT.

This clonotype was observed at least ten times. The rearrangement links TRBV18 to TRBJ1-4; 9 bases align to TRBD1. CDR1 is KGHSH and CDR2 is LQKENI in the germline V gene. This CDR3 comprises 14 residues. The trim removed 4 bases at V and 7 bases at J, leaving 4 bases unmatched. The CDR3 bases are TGTGCCAGCTCACACGGACAGGGGATTGAAAAACTGTTTTTT. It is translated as CASSHGQGIEKLFF.

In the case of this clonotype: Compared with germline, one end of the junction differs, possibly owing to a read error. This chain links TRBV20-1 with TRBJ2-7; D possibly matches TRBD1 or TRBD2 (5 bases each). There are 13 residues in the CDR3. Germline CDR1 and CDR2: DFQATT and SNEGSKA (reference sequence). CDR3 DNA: TGCAGTGCTAGTGGTCGGGATCTGGGGGAGCAGTGCTTC. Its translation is CSASGRDLGEQCF.

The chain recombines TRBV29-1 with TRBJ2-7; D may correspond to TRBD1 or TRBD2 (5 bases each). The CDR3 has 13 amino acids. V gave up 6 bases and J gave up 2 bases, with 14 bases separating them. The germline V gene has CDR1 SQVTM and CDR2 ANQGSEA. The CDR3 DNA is TGCAGCGTGTCGGGACCCGATCCCTACGAGCAGTACTTC. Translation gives CSVSGPDPYEQYF.

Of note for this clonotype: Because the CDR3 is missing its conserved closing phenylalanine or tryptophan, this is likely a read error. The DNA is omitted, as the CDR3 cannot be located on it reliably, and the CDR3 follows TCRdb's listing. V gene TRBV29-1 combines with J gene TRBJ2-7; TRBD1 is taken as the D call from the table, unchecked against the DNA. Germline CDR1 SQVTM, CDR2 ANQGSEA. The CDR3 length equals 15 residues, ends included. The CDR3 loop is CSAREVGADTQYFCP.

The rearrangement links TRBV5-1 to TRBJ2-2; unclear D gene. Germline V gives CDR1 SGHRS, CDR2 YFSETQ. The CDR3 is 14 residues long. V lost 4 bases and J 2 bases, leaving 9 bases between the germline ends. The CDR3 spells CASSQGQNTGELFF. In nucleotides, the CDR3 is TGCGCCAGCAGCCAAGGGCAAAACACCGGGGAGCTGTTTTTT.

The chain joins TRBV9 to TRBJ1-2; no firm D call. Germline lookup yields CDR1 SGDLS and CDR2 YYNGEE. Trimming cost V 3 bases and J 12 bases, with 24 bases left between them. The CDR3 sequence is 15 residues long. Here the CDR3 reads CASSAEGQCTSSNTF. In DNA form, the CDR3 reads TGTGCCAGCAGCGCCGAGGGCCAGTGTACGAGCAGTAACACCTTC.

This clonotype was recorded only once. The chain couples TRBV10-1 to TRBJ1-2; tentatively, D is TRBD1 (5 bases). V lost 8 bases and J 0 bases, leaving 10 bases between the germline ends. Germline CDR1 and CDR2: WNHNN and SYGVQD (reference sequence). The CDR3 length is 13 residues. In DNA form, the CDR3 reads TGCGCCAGCTGGGGGAAGGCTAACTATGGCTACACCTTC. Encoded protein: CASWGKANYGYTF.

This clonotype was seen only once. Here the CDR3 DNA reads TGTGCCAGCAGCGCAGGCGCGGGGGGAGGAGCAGCCAACACCATTCAGTACTTC. This codes for CASSAGAGGGAANTIQYF. J is TRBJ2-4 and V is TRBV16; 8 bases agree with TRBD2. The germline CDR1 and CDR2 sequences are KGHSY and FQNENV. The CDR3 extends over 18 amino acids. J was trimmed by 9 bases and V by 5 bases; bases with no gene match: 21.

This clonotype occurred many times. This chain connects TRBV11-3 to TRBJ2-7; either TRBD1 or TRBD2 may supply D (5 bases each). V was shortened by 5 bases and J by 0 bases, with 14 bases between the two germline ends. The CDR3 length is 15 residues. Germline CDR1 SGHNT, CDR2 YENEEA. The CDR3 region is CASSPGEGSSYEQYF. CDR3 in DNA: TGTGCCAGCAGCCCAGGCGAGGGGAGCTCCTACGAGCAGTACTTC. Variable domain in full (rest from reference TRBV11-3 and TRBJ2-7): EAGVVQSPRYKIIEKKQPVAFWCNPISGHNTLYWYLQNLGQGPELLIRYENEEAVDDSQLPKDRFSAERLKGVDSTLKIQPAELGDSAVYLCASSPGEGSSYEQYFGPGTRLTVT.

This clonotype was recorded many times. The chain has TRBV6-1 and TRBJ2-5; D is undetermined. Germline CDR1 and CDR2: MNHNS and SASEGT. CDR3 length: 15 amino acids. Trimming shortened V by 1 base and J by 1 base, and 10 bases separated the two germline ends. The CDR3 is CASSEVGVSQETQYF. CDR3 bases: TGTGCCAGCAGTGAAGTTGGGGTGTCCCAAGAGACCCAGTACTTC.

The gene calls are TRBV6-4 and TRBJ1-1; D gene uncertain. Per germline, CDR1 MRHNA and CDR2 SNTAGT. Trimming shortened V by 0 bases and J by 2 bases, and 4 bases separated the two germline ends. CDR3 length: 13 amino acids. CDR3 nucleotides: TGTGCCAGCAGTGACTCGGACAACACTGAAGCTTTCTTT. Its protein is CASSDSDNTEAFF.

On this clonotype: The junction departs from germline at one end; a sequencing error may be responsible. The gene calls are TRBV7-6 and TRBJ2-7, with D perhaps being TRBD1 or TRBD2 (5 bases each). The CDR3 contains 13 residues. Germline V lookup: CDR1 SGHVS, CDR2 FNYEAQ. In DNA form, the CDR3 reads TGTGCCAGCAGCTTCGGCAGGGCCACCGGGGAGCTGTTC. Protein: CASSFGRATGELF.

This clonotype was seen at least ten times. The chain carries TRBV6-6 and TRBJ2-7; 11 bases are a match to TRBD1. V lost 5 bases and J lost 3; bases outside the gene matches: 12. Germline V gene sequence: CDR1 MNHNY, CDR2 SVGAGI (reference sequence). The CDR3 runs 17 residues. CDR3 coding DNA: TGTGCCAGCAGTGTACCACTAAGGGACAGGGGGGACTACGAGCAGTACTTC. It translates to CASSVPLRDRGDYEQYF.

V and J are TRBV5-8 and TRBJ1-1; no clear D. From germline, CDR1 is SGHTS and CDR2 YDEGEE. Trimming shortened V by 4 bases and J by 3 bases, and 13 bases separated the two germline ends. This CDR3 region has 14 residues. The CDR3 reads CASSAVARHTEAFF. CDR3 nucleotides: TGTGCCAGCAGCGCCGTGGCCCGTCACACTGAAGCTTTCTTT.